This passage covers 24 T cell receptor beta chains from one sample sequenced in a study of blood T cell repertoires in COVID-19. Only in-frame clones appear in the TCRdb table, and some are missing; sequencing was by immunoSEQ multiplex PCR. The sample yields a few hundred thousand clones, 90% seen once. Sequencing input: PBMCs or T cells enriched from blood (not recorded which). All receptors derive from a woman in her late teens or twenties with acute COVID-19.

The chain carries TRBV11-3 and TRBJ1-1, with 7 bases matching TRBD1. Germline values: CDR1 SGHNT, CDR2 YENEEA. The J segment lost 0 bases and the V segment lost 5 bases, leaving 12 bases of the junction unmatched. This CDR3 region has 17 residues. The CDR3 DNA reads as TGTGCCAGCAGCCTCCGACAGGGCTTGGCCATGAACACTGAAGCTTTCTTT. This translates into CASSLRQGLAMNTEAFF. Using reference TRBV11-3 and TRBJ1-1 for the parts outside the CDR3, the full variable domain is EAGVVQSPRYKIIEKKQPVAFWCNPISGHNTLYWYLQNLGQGPELLIRYENEEAVDDSQLPKDRFSAERLKGVDSTLKIQPAELGDSAVYLCASSLRQGLAMNTEAFFGQGTRLTVV.

The chain carries TRBV20-1 and TRBJ1-1, with D maybe TRBD1 (5 bases). The CDR3 has 11 amino acids. Trimming took off 0 bases at V and 10 bases at J, with 9 bases between the two ends. Germline assignment: CDR1 DFQATT and CDR2 SNEGSKA (reference sequence). The CDR3 nucleotides read TGCAGTGCTAGAGACCAAGGGGTAGCTTTCTTT. Translation: CSARDQGVAFF.

V and J are TRBV27 and TRBJ1-2; no firm D call. Trimming stripped 7 bases from V and 1 base from J, with 10 bases between. The CDR3 extends over 13 amino acids. Germline lookup yields CDR1 MNHEY and CDR2 SMNVEV (reference sequence). The CDR3 loop reads CASMERVNYGYTF. CDR3 nucleotide sequence: TGTGCCAGCATGGAACGGGTTAACTATGGCTACACCTTC.

This clone has at least ten counts. The same CDR3 is also encoded by other DNA sequences in this sample. The rearrangement links TRBV7-9 to TRBJ1-1; D call uncertain. This CDR3 comprises 13 residues. Between the trimmed V and J ends, which lost 1 base and 1 base, there was a span of 4 bases. Germline-derived CDR1 and CDR2 are SEHNR and FQNEAQ (reference sequence). CDR3 in amino acids: CASSLGANTEAFF. The DNA for the CDR3 is TGTGCCAGCAGCTTAGGGGCGAACACTGAAGCTTTCTTT.

The chain uses TRBV2 and TRBJ1-2; TRBD1 matches 7 bases. V lost 2 bases to trimming and J lost 0 bases; unmatched junction nucleotides: 6. The CDR3 consists of 16 residues. Germline loops: CDR1 SNHLY, CDR2 FYNNEI. The CDR3 DNA sequence: TGTGCCAGCAGTGAACTTGGGGACAGACCTAACTATGGCTACACCTTC. Its protein is CASSELGDRPNYGYTF.

This clone appeared once. The chain couples TRBV30 to TRBJ1-5; 8 bases agree with TRBD1. The V gene end was trimmed by 5 bases and the J gene end by 2 bases; junction bases not matched to a gene: 2. The CDR3 is 13 amino acids. CDR1 is GTSNPN and CDR2 is SVGIG in the germline V gene (reference sequence). The CDR3 DNA reads TGTGCCTGGCCACAGGGGGGCAATCAGCCCCAGCATTTT. Its protein is CAWPQGGNQPQHF.

This clone has just one count. The chain combines TRBV14 with TRBJ2-5, with a weak D call TRBD1 (6 bases). The V gene's germline CDR1 is SGHDN and CDR2 FVKESK. Trimming stripped 3 bases from V and 3 bases from J, with 17 bases between. The CDR3 has 16 amino acids. The CDR3 protein is CASSQRAGAGEETQYF. The CDR3 DNA is TGTGCCAGCAGCCAGAGGGCTGGGGCAGGGGAAGAGACCCAGTACTTC.

The chain has TRBV18 and TRBJ2-2; 8 nucleotides line up with TRBD2. This CDR3 is built from 17 residues. Losses at the gene ends were 2 bases for V and 7 bases for J; bases not matched to a gene: 12. Germline CDR1 reads KGHSH; CDR2 reads LQKENI. CDR3 nucleotides: TGTGCCAGCTCACCAGTTCCCCAGCGGGAGAATTTCGGGGAGCTGTTTTTT. It is translated as CASSPVPQRENFGELFF.

A remark on this clone: This same CDR3 is encoded by further DNA sequences in the sample. The DNA of the CDR3 is TGTGCCAGCAGCATACTAGCGACAGATACGCAGTATTTT. Amino acids: CASSILATDTQYF. The chain links TRBV12-3 or TRBV12-4 to TRBJ2-3, with TRBD2 identical over 7 bases. J was trimmed by 3 bases and V by 6 bases; bases with no gene match: 3. The CDR3 is 13 amino acids.

The chain is built from TRBV24-1 and TRBJ2-7, with 7 bases aligning to TRBD1. CDR1 is KGHDR, CDR2 SFDVKD, per germline. Trimming cost V 4 bases and J 2 bases; bases outside gene matches: 7. The CDR3 is 15 residues long. The CDR3 DNA sequence: TGTGCCACCAGTGACACAGGGGTCCTAGCCTACGAGCAGTACTTC. Protein: CATSDTGVLAYEQYF.

J is TRBJ1-6 and V is TRBV11-1; TRBD1 matches at 9 bases. The junction had 6 bases not matched to a gene; V was cut back by 4 bases and J by 8 bases. CDR1 and CDR2 from the germline V gene are SGHAT and FQDESV (reference sequence). CDR3 length: 15 amino acids. The CDR3 DNA reads as TGTGCCAGCAGCTGGACAGGGGAGAAAGATTCACCCCTCCACTTT. This gives the protein CASSWTGEKDSPLHF.

This chain uses TRBV12-5 with TRBJ2-2; no clear D. The CDR3 is made up of 14 amino acids. V was clipped by 0 bases and J by 6 bases, with 8 bases between them. The germline V gene has CDR1 LGHNT and CDR2 FRNRAP. The CDR3 sequence is CASGLVPTSGELFF. The CDR3 nucleotides read TGTGCTAGTGGTTTGGTCCCTACGTCCGGGGAGCTGTTTTTT.

The chain employs TRBV19 and TRBJ1-5; a possible D gene is TRBD1 (5 bases). Deletions cut 7 bases from V and 5 bases from J, with 12 bases between. Germline V gene data show CDR1 as LNHDA and CDR2 as SQIVND (reference sequence). The CDR3 totals 13 residues. The CDR3: CASTIRGDQPQHF. CDR3 nucleotide sequence: TGTGCCAGTACCATCCGGGGGGATCAGCCCCAGCATTTT.

This chain uses TRBV28 with TRBJ1-2; 7 bases map to TRBD1. Germline V CDR1 and CDR2: MDHEN, SYDVKM. There are 16 residues in the CDR3. The junction had 12 bases not matched to a gene; V was cut back by 6 bases and J by 2 bases. The CDR3 DNA is TGTGCCAGCAGCCGGAATCCCGGGACAGTGAACTATGGCTACACCTTC. As protein: CASSRNPGTVNYGYTF.

The J gene is TRBJ1-1, the V gene TRBV6-5; D gene uncertain. The CDR3 is 13 residues long. Germline V lookup: CDR1 MNHEY, CDR2 SVGAGI. V lost 4 bases and J lost 2, with 8 bases in between. CDR3 residues: CASSLTINTEAFF. CDR3 bases: TGTGCCAGCAGTTTGACAATCAACACTGAAGCTTTCTTT.

This chain joins TRBV6-4 and TRBJ2-1; no clear D. The CDR3 contains 15 residues. Germline V gene lookup returns CDR1 MRHNA and CDR2 SNTAGT. Trimming left V 2 bases short and J 6 bases short, with 14 bases between. This chain's CDR3 is CASSDTADPSNEQFF. The CDR3 DNA sequence: TGTGCCAGCAGTGACACGGCGGATCCCTCCAATGAGCAGTTCTTC.

The chain carries TRBV12-3 or TRBV12-4 and TRBJ1-2; D gene unclear. The CDR3 length is 11 residues. Deletions cut 1 base from V and 10 bases from J, with 7 bases between. The CDR3 sequence is CASSLGQYYTF. CDR3 DNA: TGTGCCAGCAGTTTAGGGCAATACTACACCTTC.

The chain couples TRBV4-1 to TRBJ2-5; no clear D gene. The CDR3 length is 15 residues. Trimming took off 0 bases at V and 5 bases at J, with 13 bases between the two ends. Germline V gene data show CDR1 as MGHRA and CDR2 as YSYEKL. The CDR3 spells CASSQDGPTLETQYF. The CDR3 DNA is TGCGCCAGCAGCCAAGATGGGCCCACGCTGGAGACCCAGTACTTC.

V usage is TRBV25-1 and J usage is TRBJ2-1; TRBD2 matches at 8 bases. In germline, CDR1 is MGHDK, CDR2 SYGVNS. J lost 2 bases, V lost 2 bases, and 5 bases had no gene match. The CDR3 runs to 16 residues. For the CDR3, the DNA is TGTGCCAGCAGTGAACCCGGGACTAGAGCCTACAATGAGCAGTTCTTC. Its protein product is CASSEPGTRAYNEQFF.

The chain employs TRBV5-1 and TRBJ2-1; tentative D call: TRBD2 (6 bases). This CDR3 has 16 amino acids. Germline CDR1 SGHRS, CDR2 YFSETQ. Trimming removed 6 bases at V and 0 bases at J, with 16 bases between. CDR3 coding DNA: TGCGCCAGCACTCCCTGGGCGGGGAGCTCCTACAATGAGCAGTTCTTC. Its translation: CASTPWAGSSYNEQFF. The full variable domain, its missing parts supplied by reference TRBV5-1 and TRBJ2-1, is KAGVTQTPRYLIKTRGQQVTLSCSPISGHRSVSWYQQTPGQGLQFLFEYFSETQRNKGNFPGRFSGRQFSNSRSEMNVSTLELGDSALYLCASTPWAGSSYNEQFFGPGTRLTVL.

The chain uses TRBV24-1 and TRBJ1-2, with unresolved D. Germline loops: CDR1 KGHDR, CDR2 SFDVKD. The CDR3 spans 14 residues. V was shortened by 5 bases and J by 6 bases, with 15 bases between the two germline ends. The CDR3 sequence: CATSGPGGHNGYTF. The DNA of the CDR3 is TGTGCCACCAGTGGGCCCGGCGGCCACAATGGCTACACCTTC.

This clone was found a few times. V gene TRBV18 combines with J gene TRBJ2-2; the D is unclear. Germline-derived CDR1 and CDR2 are KGHSH and LQKENI. The CDR3 is 14 residues long. Trimming pared 0 bases from V and 3 bases from J, leaving 5 bases between. CDR3 region: CASSPPRDTGELFF. CDR3 sequence (DNA): TGTGCCAGCTCACCACCTCGGGACACCGGGGAGCTGTTTTTT.

This clone turned up a few times. The chain employs TRBV4-1 and TRBJ1-2; D call uncertain. V was shortened by 0 bases and J by 3 bases, with 11 bases between the two germline ends. The CDR3 runs to 15 residues. Germline V gives CDR1 MGHRA, CDR2 YSYEKL. As DNA, the CDR3 is TGCGCCAGCAGCCAAGATCCGGGAACGGACTATGGCTACACCTTC. Translation: CASSQDPGTDYGYTF.

This rearrangement joins TRBV6-6 to TRBJ1-6, with 7 bases lining up with TRBD1. V lost 7 bases, J lost 0 bases, and 6 bases stayed unmatched. Germline values: CDR1 MNHNY, CDR2 SVGAGI (reference sequence). The CDR3 is made up of 16 amino acids. CDR3 sequence reads: CASIRQGSSYNSPLHF. The CDR3 nucleotides read TGTGCCAGCATACGACAGGGAAGCTCCTATAATTCACCCCTCCACTTT.